These 7 T cell receptor beta chains share one sample of origin, sequenced in a study of blood T cell repertoires in COVID-19. TCRdb's table, derived via immunoSEQ multiplex PCR, lists solely in-frame clones and lacks some. The repertoire consists of 150,000 or so clones, with about 88% occurring once and the leading ten covering roughly 24%. Sequences were obtained from peripheral blood. These receptors originate from a man aged 60-69 years with acute or convalescent COVID-19.

The genes are TRBV5-4 and TRBJ2-3; TRBD1 matches at 8 bases. The CDR3 has 15 amino acids. CDR1 is SGHNT, CDR2 YYREEE, per germline (reference sequence). With V trimmed by 5 bases and J by 6 bases, 11 bases remained unmatched. CDR3 sequence (DNA): TGTGCCAGCAGACCGGGGACAGGAGGAGTGGATACGCAGTATTTT. It codes for CASRPGTGGVDTQYF. The full variable domain, completed using reference TRBV5-4 and TRBJ2-3, is ETGVTQSPTHLIKTRGQQVTLRCSSQSGHNTVSWYQQALGQGPQFIFQYYREEENGRGNFPPRFSGLQFPNYSSELNVNALELDDSALYLCASRPGTGGVDTQYFGPGTRLTVL.

V gene TRBV7-6 combines with J gene TRBJ1-4, with D perhaps TRBD1 (6 bases). The CDR3 covers 17 residues. Looked up from germline, CDR1 is SGHVS and CDR2 is FNYEAQ. Deletions cut 5 bases from V and 3 bases from J, with 19 bases between. The CDR3, as DNA: TGTGCCAGCAGCCCCACCCCTCTAGGACAGTCTAATGAAAAACTGTTTTTT. Its translation: CASSPTPLGQSNEKLFF.

There are a few counts of this clone. The rearrangement uses TRBV9 and TRBJ2-3; 11 nucleotides line up with TRBD2. Trimming removed 3 bases from V and 2 bases from J; junction bases left unmatched: 5. CDR1 is SGDLS and CDR2 is YYNGEE in the germline V gene. There are 16 residues in the CDR3. CDR3 coding DNA: TGTGCCAGCAGCGCTCTTAGCGGGGGGGCCACAGATACGCAGTATTTT. Protein product: CASSALSGGATDTQYF. The full variable domain, rest sourced from reference TRBV9 and TRBJ2-3, is DSGVTQTPKHLITATGQRVTLRCSPRSGDLSVYWYQQSLDQGLQFLIQYYNGEERAKGNILERFSAQQFPDLHSELNLSSLELGDSALYFCASSALSGGATDTQYFGPGTRLTVL.

This chain links TRBV12-3 or TRBV12-4 with TRBJ1-2; D gene ambiguous. With 5 bases removed from V and 5 bases from J, the gap between germline ends came to 6 bases. The CDR3 is made up of 11 amino acids. The chain's CDR3 is CASSQRYGYTF. The DNA of the CDR3 is TGTGCCAGCAGTCAGCGTTATGGCTACACCTTC.

This clone showed up just once. The chain uses TRBV11-2 and TRBJ1-2, with a tentative D call TRBD1 (6 bases). The V gene's germline CDR1 is SGHAT and CDR2 FQNNGV. The CDR3 is 13 amino acids. Trimming removed 4 bases from V and 8 bases from J, with 14 bases in between. In DNA, the CDR3 is TGTGCCAGCAGCTCATCAGGGGTGAGGGGCTACACCTTC. This encodes CASSSSGVRGYTF.

The rearrangement links TRBV5-1 to TRBJ1-4; 7 bases are shared with TRBD1. CDR3 size: 15 residues. The V segment lost 4 bases and the J segment 3 bases; nucleotides outside the gene matches: 6. Germline assignment: CDR1 SGHRS and CDR2 YFSETQ. This CDR3 reads CASSKYRGPNEKLFF. DNA for the CDR3: TGCGCCAGCAGCAAATACAGGGGTCCTAATGAAAAACTGTTTTTT.

The V call is TRBV29-1, the J call TRBJ1-2; no definite D call. This CDR3 is built from 11 residues. The V end was cut by 6 bases, the J end by 2 bases, with 7 bases between. The germline CDR1 and CDR2 sequences are SQVTM and ANQGSEA. The CDR3 loop reads CSVRLNYGYTF. The CDR3 DNA reads TGCAGCGTCCGACTCAACTATGGCTACACCTTC.